This passage covers 2 T cell receptor beta chains from one sample sequenced in a study of blood T cells in healthy people across ages. The use of a sample-barcoded 5' primer and a J-beta primer mix characterized a second PCR of roughly 7 to 12 cycles. A single record per CDR3 protein comes from TCRdb applying MiXCR to the 5' RACE reads. The sample carries over 600,000 distinct CDR3 sequences, about 47% recorded once. Sequences were obtained from blood. These receptors came from a man at least 80 years old in good health.

This clonotype was seen a handful of times. The genes are TRBV28 and TRBJ2-7, with TRBD1 identical over 8 bases. The CDR3 has 14 residues. Germline-derived CDR1 and CDR2 are MDHEN and SYDVKM. Germline trimming cut 6 bases from V and 0 bases from J; bases unmatched to any gene: 4. CDR3 in DNA: TGTGCCAGCAGAGGGGACAGGCGCTCCTACGAGCAGTACTTC. Translating it yields CASRGDRRSYEQYF.

This clonotype was seen more than once but under ten times. This sequence joins TRBV10-3 and TRBJ2-1; a weak D match, TRBD2 (5 bases). Germline values: CDR1 ENHRY, CDR2 SYGVKD. The germline V and J ends were trimmed by 8 bases and 2 bases, with 13 bases remaining between them. CDR3 size: 14 residues. CDR3 DNA sequence: TGTGCCATCCGAAATCTGACTACCTACAATGAGCAGTTCTTC. Encoded protein: CAIRNLTTYNEQFF.